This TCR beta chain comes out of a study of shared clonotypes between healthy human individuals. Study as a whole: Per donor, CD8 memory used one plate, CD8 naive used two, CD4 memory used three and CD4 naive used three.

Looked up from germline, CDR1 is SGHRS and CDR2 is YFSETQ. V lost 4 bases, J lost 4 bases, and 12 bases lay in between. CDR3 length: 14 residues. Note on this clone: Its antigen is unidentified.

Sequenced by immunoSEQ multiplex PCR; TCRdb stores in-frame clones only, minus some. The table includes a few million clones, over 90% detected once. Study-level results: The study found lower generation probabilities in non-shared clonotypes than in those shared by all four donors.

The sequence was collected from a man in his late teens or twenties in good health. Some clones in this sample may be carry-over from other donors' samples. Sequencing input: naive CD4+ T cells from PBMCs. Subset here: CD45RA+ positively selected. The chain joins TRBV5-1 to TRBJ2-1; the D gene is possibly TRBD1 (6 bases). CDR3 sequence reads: CASSISGAYNEQFF. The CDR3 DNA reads TGCGCCAGCAGCATATCAGGGGCGTACAATGAGCAGTTCTTC.